The clone carrying this T cell receptor (beta chain) appeared once. This record comes from a study of blood T cell repertoires in COVID-19. Study-level information: Nucleic acid was either cDNA or gDNA, and it came from T cells, B-cell-depleted T cells, or PBMCs.

Per the study methods: Reference gene primer amplification gave nucleated cell count estimates. Measured with immunoSEQ multiplex PCR; TCRdb has only the in-frame clones, and not every one. For V, J and clone size, that table is used; D and trimming come from the DNA. Of more than 300,000 clones in the sample, around 90% were seen once. Participants were aged about 18 to 89 years from around 25 US areas. For recovered donors of Cohort 3, there were two negative PCRs, clearance, or symptom resolution. This CDR3 is 16 amino acids long. V was pared by 2 bases and J by 2 bases, with 16 bases between. Germline V gene sequence: CDR1 SGDLS, CDR2 YYNGEE.

V is TRBV9 and J is TRBJ2-5; maybe TRBD2 (6 bases). The sample consisted of PBMCs or T cells enriched from blood (not recorded which). This receptor was taken from a woman in her twenties or thirties who had recovered from COVID-19. The CDR3, as DNA: TGTGCCAGCAGCGTCCAGGGCTGGGAGGAACAAGAGACCCAGTACTTC. Its protein product is CASSVQGWEEQETQYF.